The next 12 T cell receptor beta chains were all read from a single sample in a study of shared clonotypes between healthy human individuals. CD45RO-negative, CCR7-selected cells formed the naive CD8 fraction, which excluded terminally differentiated effector memory CD45RA+ cells. The method was immunoSEQ multiplex PCR; TCRdb's version includes in-frame clones alone and lacks a portion of them. The data contain nearly 2 million clones, about 95% of them singletons. The sequencing input was naive CD8+ T cells sorted from blood. These receptors came from a man between 18 and 35 years old in good health.

This chain joins TRBV7-9 and TRBJ1-2; D not resolved. V lost 3 bases and J 0 bases, leaving 5 bases between the germline ends. Germline-derived CDR1 and CDR2 are SEHNR and FQNEAQ (reference sequence). The CDR3 contains 13 residues. DNA for the CDR3: TGTGCCAGCAGCTTTACTACTAACTATGGCTACACCTTC. Its protein product is CASSFTTNYGYTF.

This chain uses TRBV7-2 with TRBJ2-1; the match to TRBD2 covers 10 bases. Germline-derived CDR1 and CDR2 are SGHTA and FQGNSA. The V segment lost 4 bases and the J segment 3 bases; nucleotides outside the gene matches: 6. This CDR3 spans 16 amino acids. The CDR3 DNA is TGTGCCAGCAGCTACTCCGGGACTAGCGTCTACAATGAGCAGTTCTTC. It codes for CASSYSGTSVYNEQFF.

The rearrangement uses TRBV5-6 and TRBJ2-7, with D unclear. The CDR3 sequence is 13 residues long. Trimming pared 2 bases from V and 0 bases from J, leaving 6 bases between. From germline, CDR1 is SGHDT and CDR2 YYEEEE. The CDR3, as DNA: TGTGCCAGCAGCTTTTGGACCTCCTACGAGCAGTACTTC. Residues: CASSFWTSYEQYF. Supplemented by reference TRBV5-6 and TRBJ2-7, the full variable domain reads DAGVTQSPTHLIKTRGQQVTLRCSPKSGHDTVSWYQQALGQGPQFIFQYYEEEERQRGNFPDRFSGHQFPNYSSELNVNALLLGDSALYLCASSFWTSYEQYFGPGTRLTVT.

The V call is TRBV6-5, the J call TRBJ1-2, with D unclear. V shed 4 bases and J shed 4 bases, with 10 bases lying between them. Germline V gives CDR1 MNHEY, CDR2 SVGAGI. The CDR3 extends over 13 amino acids. The CDR3 here is CASSSTRAYGYTF. The CDR3, as DNA: TGTGCCAGCAGTTCGACACGCGCCTATGGCTACACCTTC.

J is TRBJ2-1 and V is TRBV7-2, with 9 bases identical to TRBD2. The CDR3 has 15 amino acids. Germline values: CDR1 SGHTA, CDR2 FQGNSA. After removal of 3 bases from V and 7 bases from J, the junction contained 7 bases not matched to a gene. The DNA for the CDR3 is TGTGCCAGCAGCTTTTTAGCGGGAGTTGGGAATGAGCAGTTCTTC. It encodes CASSFLAGVGNEQFF.

The chain joins TRBV9 to TRBJ2-1; D ambiguous. This CDR3 spans 17 amino acids. Trimming pared 0 bases from V and 2 bases from J, leaving 15 bases between. The germline V gene has CDR1 SGDLS and CDR2 YYNGEE. CDR3 nucleotide sequence: TGTGCCAGCAGCGTAGCCGTCCGACGCAAAACCTACAATGAGCAGTTCTTC. Translating gives CASSVAVRRKTYNEQFF.

A word on this clone: At the DNA level, this CDR3 is encoded by other sequences in the same sample as well. The genes are TRBV4-1 and TRBJ2-7; D may match TRBD1 or TRBD2 (5 bases each). The CDR3 totals 15 residues. V gave up 0 bases and J gave up 3 bases, with 12 bases separating them. From germline, CDR1 is MGHRA and CDR2 YSYEKL. CDR3 loop: CASSQDQGTGYEQYF. DNA for the CDR3: TGCGCCAGCAGCCAAGACCAAGGGACCGGCTACGAGCAGTACTTC.

This clone was seen a few times. The identical CDR3 is also encoded by other nucleotide sequences in the sample. The CDR3 DNA follows: TGTGCCAGCAGGCCGACAGGAGGGTATGGCTACACCTTC. Its protein product is CASRPTGGYGYTF. V usage is TRBV6-5 and J usage is TRBJ1-2; D perhaps matches TRBD1 (6 bases). CDR3 length: 13 amino acids. CDR1 is MNHEY, CDR2 SVGAGI, per germline. V lost 6 bases to trimming and J lost 5 bases, with 13 bases between them.

This clone has just one count. Written as DNA, the CDR3 is TGTGCCAGCAGCTTAGCGCTCTCTAAAGTTGGCATTCAGTACTTC. This sequence encodes CASSLALSKVGIQYF. The chain is built from TRBV7-8 and TRBJ2-4; the D is unclear. Germline V gives CDR1 SGHVS, CDR2 FQNEAQ. The ends were cut back, 0 bases at V and 9 bases at J, with 15 bases in the middle. The CDR3 is made up of 15 amino acids.

A few counts support this clone. The rearrangement links TRBV4-1 to TRBJ1-5; D is ambiguous. CDR1 MGHRA and CDR2 YSYEKL come from the germline V gene. This CDR3 is 13 amino acids long. Trimming shortened V by 2 bases and J by 7 bases, and 9 bases separated the two germline ends. The CDR3 nucleotides are TGCGCCAGCAGCCAAAACCCCGCCCAGCCCCAGCATTTT. This encodes CASSQNPAQPQHF.

This chain links TRBV7-9 with TRBJ2-7; 7 bases map to TRBD1. Trimming removed 4 bases from V and 4 bases from J; junction bases left unmatched: 7. The germline V gene has CDR1 SEHNR and CDR2 FQNEAQ (reference sequence). This CDR3 spans 14 amino acids. The CDR3 DNA reads TGTGCCAGCAGCTCCCGACAGGGAGAGTACGAGCAGTACTTC. This gives the protein CASSSRQGEYEQYF. The full variable domain, its missing parts supplied by reference TRBV7-9 and TRBJ2-7, is DTGVSQNPRHKITKRGQNVTFRCDPISEHNRLYWYRQTLGQGPEFLTYFQNEAQLEKSRLLSDRFSAERPKGSFSTLEIQRTEQGDSAMYLCASSSRQGEYEQYFGPGTRLTVT.

This rearrangement joins TRBV4-1 to TRBJ2-7; D might be TRBD1 or TRBD2, each matching 5 bases. Per germline, CDR1 MGHRA and CDR2 YSYEKL. The CDR3 has 17 residues. Trimming left V 4 bases short and J 6 bases short, with 25 bases between. As DNA, the CDR3 is TGCGCCAGCAGCCTTACGCCTGGGGACCGGCTTCAGGGCGAGCAGTACTTC. Its translation is CASSLTPGDRLQGEQYF.